This paragraph reports one TCR beta chain. This entry belongs to a study of blood T cell repertoires in COVID-19. The protocol was immunoSEQ multiplex PCR, while the TCRdb copy is restricted to in-frame clones and leaves out a portion. The sample holds 230,000 or so clones; about 85% are singletons and the top ten take just over 2.5%. The germline V gene encodes CDR1 LNHNV and CDR2 YYDKDF (reference sequence). The CDR3 covers 15 residues. V dropped 0 bases and J dropped 8 bases, with 13 bases sitting between them. Participant-reported clinical history was the basis for cohort assignment. The TCR sequence derives from a woman in her 30s who had recovered from COVID-19. Material for sequencing was PBMCs or T cells enriched from blood (not recorded which). The chain carries TRBV15 and TRBJ1-4, with D unclear. The CDR3, as DNA: TGTGCCACCAGCAGAGATCCCGCCAGTGGCGAAAAACTGTTTTTT. It codes for CATSRDPASGEKLFF.